The TCR beta chain under discussion was sequenced for a study of cytomegalovirus exposure and HLA in healthy donors. The V and J ends lost 3 bases and 4 bases respectively, with 18 bases between them. CDR3 length: 15 residues. Looked up from germline, CDR1 is SQVTM and CDR2 is ANQGSEA. In the PCR, 60 Vbeta and 13 Jbeta primers were used. Profiled with immunoSEQ multiplex PCR; TCRdb holds only in-frame clones, not every one. Found here are 120,000 or so clones, around 74% of them singletons; the top ten hold 30%. This chain links TRBV29-1 with TRBJ1-2; unclear D gene. The sequenced sample consisted of PBMCs. The clonotype was recovered from a man in his sixties in good health and CMV-seropositive. The CDR3 bases are TGCAGCGTTGAGGGGAGTGAGGGCTTTCGCTATGGCTACACCTTC. Amino acids: CSVEGSEGFRYGYTF. The variable domain in full, with the rest retrieved from reference TRBV29-1 and TRBJ1-2, is SAVISQKPSRDICQRGTSLTIQCQVDSQVTMMFWYRQQPGQSLTLIATANQGSEATYESGFVIDKFPISRPNLTFSTLTVSNMSPEDSSIYLCSVEGSEGFRYGYTFGSGTRLTVV.